The 7 T cell receptor beta chains in this list originate from one sample, sequenced in a study of shared clonotypes between healthy human individuals. Clones were sequenced by immunoSEQ multiplex PCR, and TCRdb holds only the in-frame ones, with some missing. The table includes approximately 840,000 clones, around 96% detected once. Only CD45RO-negative cells positively selected for CCR7 counted as naive CD8 cells, so terminally differentiated effector memory CD45RA+ cells were excluded. The sequenced sample was naive CD8+ T cells sorted from blood. The receptors here all came from a young man in good health.

This rearrangement joins TRBV6-6 to TRBJ1-1; D might be TRBD1 (5 bases). Per the germline V gene, CDR1 is MNHNY and CDR2 is SVGAGI (reference sequence). Deletions cut 4 bases from V and 4 bases from J, with 13 bases between. This CDR3 contains 14 residues. The CDR3 region is CASSSQGFGTEAFF. The DNA of the CDR3 is TGTGCCAGCAGTTCGCAGGGCTTCGGCACTGAAGCTTTCTTT.

The chain combines TRBV29-1 with TRBJ2-5; D remains unclear. Germline values: CDR1 SQVTM, CDR2 ANQGSEA. Trimming took 8 bases from V and 2 from J, leaving 12 bases between them. This CDR3 has 12 residues. In nucleotides, the CDR3 is TGCAGCTCCTGGGAAGAGCAAGAGACCCAGTACTTC. Translation: CSSWEEQETQYF.

This clone came up once. The chain carries TRBV4-1 and TRBJ2-7, with 7 bases identical to TRBD1. With 3 bases clipped from V and 3 bases from J, the junction kept 2 bases outside the gene matches. The length of the CDR3 is 13 residues. Germline values: CDR1 MGHRA, CDR2 YSYEKL. The CDR3 DNA reads TGCGCCAGCAGCCACCGGGACAGCTACGAGCAGTACTTC. It codes for CASSHRDSYEQYF.

This sequence joins TRBV15 and TRBJ2-3, with 9 nucleotides matching TRBD2. This CDR3 is 16 amino acids long. Germline lookup yields CDR1 LNHNV and CDR2 YYDKDF (reference sequence). V was pared by 4 bases and J by 3 bases, with 8 bases of the junction left unmatched. CDR3: CATSTGAGGQTDTQYF. In DNA, the CDR3 is TGTGCCACCAGCACCGGAGCGGGAGGACAGACAGATACGCAGTATTTT.

This clone was seen once. The chain uses TRBV19 and TRBJ2-2; the D is unclear. Trimming left V 6 bases short and J 4 bases short, with 3 bases between. This CDR3 spans 11 amino acids. CDR1 and CDR2 (germline): LNHDA, SQIVND (reference sequence). CDR3 sequence: CASSFTGELFF. The CDR3 DNA sequence: TGTGCCAGTAGCTTCACCGGGGAGCTGTTTTTT.

The genes are TRBV7-9 and TRBJ2-1; D ambiguous. With 4 bases removed from V and 0 bases from J, the gap between germline ends came to 13 bases. Germline loops: CDR1 SEHNR, CDR2 FQNEAQ (reference sequence). The CDR3 runs 16 residues. The CDR3 sequence: CASSSYPDGSYNEQFF. Here the CDR3 DNA reads TGTGCCAGCAGCTCCTACCCCGATGGCTCCTACAATGAGCAGTTCTTC.

J is TRBJ1-1 and V is TRBV29-1; 8 bases agree with TRBD1. Germline CDR1 SQVTM, CDR2 ANQGSEA. J was trimmed by 4 bases and V by 5 bases; bases with no gene match: 3. There are 12 residues in the CDR3. The CDR3: CSVSTGGTEAFF. The DNA for the CDR3 is TGCAGCGTTAGTACAGGGGGCACTGAAGCTTTCTTT.